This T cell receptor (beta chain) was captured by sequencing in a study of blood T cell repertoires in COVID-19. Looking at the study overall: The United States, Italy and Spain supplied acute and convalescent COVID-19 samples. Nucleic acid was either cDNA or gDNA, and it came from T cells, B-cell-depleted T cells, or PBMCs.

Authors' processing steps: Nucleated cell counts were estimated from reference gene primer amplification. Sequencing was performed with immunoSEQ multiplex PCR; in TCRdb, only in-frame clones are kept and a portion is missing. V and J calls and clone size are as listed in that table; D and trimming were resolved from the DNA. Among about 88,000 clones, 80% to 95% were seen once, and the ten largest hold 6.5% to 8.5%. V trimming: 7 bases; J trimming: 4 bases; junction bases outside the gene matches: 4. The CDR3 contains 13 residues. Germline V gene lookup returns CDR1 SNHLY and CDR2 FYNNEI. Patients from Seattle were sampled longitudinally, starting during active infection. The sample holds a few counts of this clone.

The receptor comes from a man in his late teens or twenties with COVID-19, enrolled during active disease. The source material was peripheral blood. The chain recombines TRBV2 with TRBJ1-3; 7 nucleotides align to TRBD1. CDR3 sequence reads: CASTRDRGNTIYF. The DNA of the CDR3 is TGTGCCAGCACCCGGGACAGAGGAAACACCATATATTTT.